These 31 T cell receptor beta chains were all obtained from the same sample, sequenced in a study of cytomegalovirus exposure and HLA in healthy donors. The PCR was carried out with 60 Vbeta primers and 13 Jbeta primers. Sequenced by immunoSEQ multiplex PCR; TCRdb stores in-frame clones only, minus some. The table shows some 200,000 clones, with about 89% occurring only once. Sequencing used PBMCs. All receptors derive from a woman aged 18-35 years in good health and CMV-seronegative.

The chain recombines TRBV19 with TRBJ2-6; 10 nucleotides line up with TRBD1. With V trimmed by 9 bases and J by 4 bases, 18 bases remained unmatched. The CDR3 has 19 residues. The V gene's germline CDR1 is LNHDA and CDR2 SQIVND (reference sequence). CDR3 in DNA: TGTGCCAGCCTAAACCTCCGGGACAGGGGATCCATCGGGGCCAACGTCCTGACTTTC. Translation: CASLNLRDRGSIGANVLTF. The full variable domain, with the rest looked up from reference TRBV19 and TRBJ2-6, is DGGITQSPKYLFRKEGQNVTLSCEQNLNHDAMYWYRQDPGQGLRLIYYSQIVNDFQKGDIAEGYSVSREKKESFPLTVTSAQKNPTAFYLCASLNLRDRGSIGANVLTFGAGSRLTVL.

The chain couples TRBV4-1 to TRBJ2-2, with 7 positions matching TRBD2. The V gene end was trimmed by 1 base and the J gene end by 4 bases; junction bases not matched to a gene: 6. This CDR3 has 16 residues. Looked up from germline, CDR1 is MGHRA and CDR2 is YSYEKL. The CDR3: CASSQGAGVSTGELFF. The CDR3 nucleotides read TGCGCCAGCAGCCAAGGTGCGGGGGTGAGCACCGGGGAGCTGTTTTTT.

The chain carries TRBV28 and TRBJ1-6, with D uncertain. Per germline, CDR1 MDHEN and CDR2 SYDVKM. The CDR3 totals 14 residues. Trimming removed 5 bases at V and 0 bases at J, with 5 bases between. The chain's CDR3 is CASSMSSYNSPLHF. CDR3 in DNA: TGTGCCAGCAGTATGAGCTCCTATAATTCACCCCTCCACTTT. Supplemented by reference TRBV28 and TRBJ1-6, the full variable domain reads DVKVTQSSRYLVKRTGEKVFLECVQDMDHENMFWYRQDPGLGLRLIYFSYDVKMKEKGDIPEGYSVSREKKERFSLILESASTNQTSMYLCASSMSSYNSPLHFGNGTRLTVT.

The sample holds one count of this clone. CDR3 nucleotide sequence: TGTGCCAGCAGGAGGACAGGTGGAGAGACCCAGTACTTC. Translating gives CASRRTGGETQYF. This sequence joins TRBV7-2 and TRBJ2-5; 7 bases map to TRBD1. V was clipped by 6 bases and J by 4 bases; unmatched bases: 5. The CDR3 is 13 amino acids. Germline CDR1 reads SGHTA; CDR2 reads FQGNSA.

Only one count was recorded for this clone. The chain links TRBV30 to TRBJ1-6; weak D call: TRBD1 (5 bases). The length of the CDR3 is 14 residues. The ends were cut back, 4 bases at V and 7 bases at J, with 14 bases in the middle. CDR1 and CDR2 from the germline V gene are GTSNPN and SVGIG (reference sequence). The CDR3 region is CAWITGEPNSPLHF. In DNA, the CDR3 is TGTGCCTGGATAACAGGAGAGCCGAATTCACCCCTCCACTTT.

This sequence joins TRBV7-6 and TRBJ1-2, with TRBD1 matching over 7 bases. V shed 5 bases and J 5 bases; nucleotides not matched to a gene: 8. The CDR3 extends over 14 amino acids. Germline V gene lookup returns CDR1 SGHVS and CDR2 FNYEAQ. CDR3 loop: CASSENRDSYGYTF. The DNA for the CDR3 is TGTGCCAGCAGCGAAAACCGGGACAGTTATGGCTACACCTTC.

Turning to this clone: At one of its ends the junction is not consistent with the germline gene, which may arise from a read error. This chain uses TRBV7-9 with TRBJ1-1; D might be TRBD1 (5 bases). CDR3 length equals 16 residues. Germline assignment: CDR1 SEHNR and CDR2 FQNEAQ (reference sequence). CDR3 bases: TGTTCCAGCAGCTTAGATCTGTGGACAACCGCCACTGAAGCTTTCTTT. As protein: CSSSLDLWTTATEAFF.

The CDR3 reads CASRTGQNEKLFF. The CDR3 DNA sequence: TGTGCCAGCCGAACGGGACAGAATGAAAAACTGTTTTTT. The rearrangement links TRBV19 to TRBJ1-4; TRBD1 aligns across 7 bases. The germline V gene has CDR1 LNHDA and CDR2 SQIVND (reference sequence). Trimming removed 9 bases from V and 5 bases from J; junction bases left unmatched: 6. The CDR3 contains 13 residues.

V is TRBV27 and J is TRBJ2-1, with D maybe TRBD2 (7 bases). This CDR3 comprises 15 residues. Germline V gene lookup returns CDR1 MNHEY and CDR2 SMNVEV (reference sequence). Between the trimmed V and J ends, which lost 2 bases and 6 bases, there was a span of 14 bases. Here the CDR3 reads CASSLGPGGSNEQFF. For the CDR3, the DNA is TGTGCCAGCAGTTTAGGCCCGGGGGGCTCCAATGAGCAGTTCTTC.

The J gene is TRBJ1-4, the V gene TRBV6-1, with 9 bases aligning to TRBD1. Germline-derived CDR1 and CDR2 are MNHNS and SASEGT. This CDR3 comprises 19 residues. With 0 bases clipped from V and 2 bases from J, the junction kept 10 bases outside the gene matches. The CDR3 region is CASSEALPTGGRTNEKLFF. The CDR3 nucleotides are TGTGCCAGCAGTGAAGCGCTTCCGACAGGGGGGAGGACTAATGAAAAACTGTTTTTT.

The chain combines TRBV4-2 with TRBJ2-6; 10 bases are a match to TRBD2. This CDR3 has 18 residues. From germline, CDR1 is LGHNA and CDR2 YNFKEQ. V shed 0 bases and J 2 bases; nucleotides not matched to a gene: 4. The CDR3 loop is CASSQDPLAGAGANVLTF. The CDR3 nucleotides read TGTGCCAGCAGCCAAGATCCCCTAGCGGGAGCTGGGGCCAACGTCCTGACTTTC.

This clone was counted only a few times. This chain links TRBV5-4 with TRBJ2-7, with TRBD2 matching 15 bases. Germline-derived CDR1 and CDR2 are SGHNT and YYREEE (reference sequence). The V gene end was trimmed by 4 bases and the J gene end by 6 bases; junction bases not matched to a gene: 8. This CDR3 is built from 16 residues. The CDR3 DNA reads TGTGCCAGCAGCCCGGGGACTAGCGGGAGGAAGAGCGAGCAGTACTTC. Its translation is CASSPGTSGRKSEQYF.

V gene TRBV4-3 combines with J gene TRBJ2-7; tentative D call: TRBD1 (6 bases). Between the trimmed V and J ends, which lost 2 bases and 3 bases, there was a span of 14 bases. Germline assignment: CDR1 LGHNA and CDR2 YSLEER. The CDR3 has 15 amino acids. The CDR3 DNA reads TGCGCCAGCAGCCAACGCAACACAGGGTACTACGAGCAGTACTTC. This encodes CASSQRNTGYYEQYF.

This chain uses TRBV7-2 with TRBJ1-5; D call uncertain. V lost 2 bases, J lost 4 bases, and 6 bases lay in between. Germline values: CDR1 SGHTA, CDR2 FQGNSA. The CDR3 is 13 amino acids. CDR3 sequence (DNA): TGTGCCAGCAGCTTATGGGCGAATCAGCCCCAGCATTTT. Its protein product is CASSLWANQPQHF.

The chain couples TRBV7-3 to TRBJ2-3, with 10 bases identical to TRBD2. Trimming took 8 bases from V and 7 from J; bases not matched to a gene: 12. The V gene's germline CDR1 is SGHTA and CDR2 FQGTGA. The CDR3 loop spans 15 amino acids. This CDR3 is CASDGASGRMNTQYF. The CDR3 DNA follows: TGTGCCAGCGATGGAGCTAGCGGGAGAATGAATACGCAGTATTTT.

The chain has TRBV7-9 and TRBJ2-3, with D possibly TRBD1 on 5 matching bases. This CDR3 is built from 16 residues. V lost 3 bases, J lost 0 bases, and 13 bases lay in between. The V gene's germline CDR1 is SEHNR and CDR2 FQNEAQ (reference sequence). The CDR3 loop reads CASSFQGQASTDTQYF. The CDR3 nucleotides read TGTGCCAGCAGCTTCCAGGGCCAGGCTAGCACAGATACGCAGTATTTT.

The V and J genes are TRBV11-3 and TRBJ2-1; D ambiguous. Germline CDR1 is SGHNT and CDR2 is YENEEA. V was clipped by 3 bases and J by 4 bases, with 7 bases between them. CDR3 size: 13 residues. The CDR3 sequence: CASSFTTYNEQFF. CDR3 in DNA: TGTGCCAGCAGCTTTACGACTTACAATGAGCAGTTCTTC.

This clone has a single count. The V gene is TRBV5-6, the J gene TRBJ1-6; D is undetermined. Germline loops: CDR1 SGHDT, CDR2 YYEEEE. The CDR3 has 15 residues. V lost 2 bases, J lost 10 bases, and 16 bases lay in between. DNA for the CDR3: TGTGCCAGCAGCTTTTACAGTGCTATATCCTCACCCCTCCACTTT. Its protein product is CASSFYSAISSPLHF.

This clone occurred a few times. The V and J genes are TRBV7-8 and TRBJ1-2, with a possible D match to TRBD1 (5 bases). With 4 bases removed from V and 4 bases from J, the gap between germline ends came to 22 bases. Germline loops: CDR1 SGHVS, CDR2 FQNEAQ. CDR3 length: 17 residues. In DNA, the CDR3 is TGTGCCAGCAGCTCCCATGGTAGGCAGGGCGGTCGCTATGGCTACACCTTC. It specifies CASSSHGRQGGRYGYTF.

V gene TRBV28 combines with J gene TRBJ1-5; 9 bases fit TRBD1. J gave up 4 bases and V 5 bases, and 15 bases lay outside the gene matches. This CDR3 spans 18 amino acids. The V gene's germline CDR1 is MDHEN and CDR2 SYDVKM. CDR3 region: CASSKPGQGISMNQPQHF. The CDR3 bases are TGTGCCAGCAGTAAACCGGGACAGGGAATAAGTATGAATCAGCCCCAGCATTTT.

The V call is TRBV4-2, the J call TRBJ1-5; 7 bases agree with TRBD1. V was pared by 0 bases and J by 7 bases, with 9 bases of the junction left unmatched. The CDR3 spans 16 residues. Germline CDR1 LGHNA, CDR2 YNFKEQ. The CDR3 protein is CASSQDPGGGRQPQHF. The CDR3 bases are TGTGCCAGCAGCCAAGACCCTGGAGGGGGCAGGCAGCCCCAGCATTTT.

The chain recombines TRBV2 with TRBJ1-2, with TRBD1 as a possible D gene (6 bases). Trimming left V 5 bases short and J 6 bases short, with 16 bases between. CDR1 and CDR2 (germline): SNHLY, FYNNEI. The CDR3 covers 14 residues. The CDR3 coding sequence is TGTGCCAGCAGTATTCTCCAGGGGCTAGATGGCTACACCTTC. It codes for CASSILQGLDGYTF.

V and J are TRBV2 and TRBJ2-5; maybe TRBD2 (5 bases). The CDR3 runs to 13 residues. Germline V gene lookup returns CDR1 SNHLY and CDR2 FYNNEI. The V and J ends lost 9 bases and 5 bases respectively, with 16 bases between them. The CDR3 bases are TGTGCCAGACGCAGATCTGGGGAGGAGACCCAGTACTTC. Translation: CARRRSGEETQYF.

The rearrangement joins TRBV13 to TRBJ2-7; D perhaps matches TRBD1 (6 bases). Per germline, CDR1 PRHDT and CDR2 FYEKMQ (reference sequence). The CDR3 has 16 amino acids. V lost 5 bases and J 3 bases, leaving 20 bases between the germline ends. Written as DNA, the CDR3 is TGTGCCAGCAGCGGATCCCATATACAGGGCGTCTACGAGCAGTACTTC. Translated: CASSGSHIQGVYEQYF.

The chain carries TRBV7-9 and TRBJ2-7; TRBD2 might be the D (5 bases). V lost 5 bases, J lost 4 bases, and 12 bases lay in between. The CDR3 is 13 residues long. Germline CDR1 SEHNR, CDR2 FQNEAQ (reference sequence). CDR3 DNA: TGTGCCAGCAGCCAGAACGGGGAGTACGAGCAGTACTTC. Translation: CASSQNGEYEQYF.

The rearrangement uses TRBV7-8 and TRBJ2-2; D might be TRBD2 (6 bases). The CDR3 length is 17 residues. With 1 base removed from V and 4 bases from J, the gap between germline ends came to 16 bases. Germline V gene sequence: CDR1 SGHVS, CDR2 FQNEAQ. The DNA for the CDR3 is TGTGCCAGCAGCTTAGTGTTGGGAGGCGAGGTCACCGGGGAGCTGTTTTTT. This codes for CASSLVLGGEVTGELFF.

V gene TRBV11-3 combines with J gene TRBJ1-2, with a weak D call TRBD1 (5 bases). CDR1 and CDR2 (germline): SGHNT, YENEEA. The CDR3 totals 13 residues. Deletions cut 5 bases from V and 2 bases from J, with 9 bases between. CDR3 sequence (DNA): TGTGCCAGCAGCCCCGACAGCAACTATGGCTACACCTTC. It codes for CASSPDSNYGYTF. The entire variable domain, with the rest obtained from reference TRBV11-3 and TRBJ1-2, is as follows: EAGVVQSPRYKIIEKKQPVAFWCNPISGHNTLYWYLQNLGQGPELLIRYENEEAVDDSQLPKDRFSAERLKGVDSTLKIQPAELGDSAVYLCASSPDSNYGYTFGSGTRLTVV.

The genes are TRBV29-1 and TRBJ2-5, with D hard to call. CDR1 is SQVTM, CDR2 ANQGSEA, per germline. With 4 bases removed from V and 1 base from J, the gap between germline ends came to 13 bases. This CDR3 has 14 residues. The CDR3 DNA sequence: TGCAGCGTTGGAGGTCGGCACATCCAAGAGACCCAGTACTTC. Residues: CSVGGRHIQETQYF. The full variable domain, in which reference TRBV29-1 and TRBJ2-5 provide the parts outside the CDR3, is SAVISQKPSRDICQRGTSLTIQCQVDSQVTMMFWYRQQPGQSLTLIATANQGSEATYESGFVIDKFPISRPNLTFSTLTVSNMSPEDSSIYLCSVGGRHIQETQYFGPGTRLLVL.

This chain joins TRBV27 and TRBJ2-1, with D possibly being TRBD2 (5 bases). V dropped 9 bases and J dropped 8 bases, with 23 bases sitting between them. CDR3 length: 15 residues. Germline assignment: CDR1 MNHEY and CDR2 SMNVEV (reference sequence). CDR3 nucleotides: TGTGCCAGTCGGGCCAGCGGACCCAAGTCCTATGAGCAGTTCTTC. Encoded protein: CASRASGPKSYEQFF.

This chain connects TRBV4-1 to TRBJ1-2, with unresolved D. Deletions cut 4 bases from V and 8 bases from J, with 14 bases between. This CDR3 is built from 13 residues. Germline CDR1 MGHRA, CDR2 YSYEKL. The CDR3 nucleotides read TGCGCCAGCAGCCGCCTGGGAGTAGGAGGCTACACCTTC. Protein product: CASSRLGVGGYTF.

The chain has TRBV29-1 and TRBJ2-5, with 9 nucleotides matching TRBD1. CDR3 length equals 14 residues. Per the germline V gene, CDR1 is SQVTM and CDR2 is ANQGSEA. The junction had 8 bases not matched to a gene; V was cut back by 6 bases and J by 3 bases. CDR3 amino acids: CSVERTGDEETQYF. As DNA, the CDR3 is TGCAGCGTGGAAAGGACAGGGGACGAAGAGACCCAGTACTTC.